A selection of T cell receptor beta chains follows, all from one sample in a study of early T cells in non-severe SARS-CoV-2 infection. TCRdb recomputed calls from the 5' RACE reads with MiXCR, one row per CDR3 protein. This table holds about 37,000 distinct CDR3 sequences, roughly 5% found once. What was sequenced was whole blood. These receptors originate from an adult who was a healthcare worker with PCR-confirmed SARS-CoV-2 infection or an uninfected control (not recorded which). The CDR3 runs from the conserved cysteine through the conserved F or W. D genes are given only for firm matches. The listing skips clone size in some rows; elsewhere it reads once, few, many or a size class.

j_call	v_call	clone_size	d_call	cdr3_nt	cdr3_aa
TRBJ2-1	TRBV11-1	.	.	TGTGCCAGCAGCTTAGCTCTGGGGAATGAGCAGTTCTTC	CASSLALGNEQFF
TRBJ1-5	TRBV7-8	many	TRBD1	TGTGCCAGCAGCTTCGATACTCGACAGGGGAGGAATCAGCCCCAGCATTTT	CASSFDTRQGRNQPQHF
TRBJ2-7	TRBV2	many	.	TGTGCCAGTAAGAGACGGGTCGACGAGCAGTACTTC	CASKRRVDEQYF
TRBJ2-3	TRBV27	few	TRBD2	TGTGCCAGCAGTTTTAGGGGTAGCGGGAGAGGCACAGATACGCAGTATTTT	CASSFRGSGRGTDTQYF
TRBJ2-3	TRBV7-3	many	TRBD2	TGTGCCAGCAGTCGGACTAGCATAGGACTCACAGATACGCAGTATTTT	CASSRTSIGLTDTQYF
TRBJ2-7	TRBV5-1	many	TRBD2	TGCGCCAGCAGCTCCCCGACTAGCGGCCACTACGAGCAGTACTTC	CASSSPTSGHYEQYF
TRBJ2-3	TRBV6-2/TRBV6-3	many	.	TGTGCCAGCAGCAAATCAGGCGGCTTCCCCGCGGATACGCAGTATTTT	CASSKSGGFPADTQYF
TRBJ2-1	TRBV5-4	many	TRBD2	TGTGCCAGCAGCCCTGGCGGCGGGAGTAGCCACGAGCAGTTCTTC	CASSPGGGSSHEQFF
TRBJ2-7	TRBV28	.	TRBD2	TGTGCCTCTAGCGGGAGTCCCGACGAGCAGTACTTC	CASSGSPDEQYF
TRBJ2-5	TRBV18	many	.	TGTGCCAGCTCACCACCGTGGGTCCACAAAAAAGAGACCCAGTACTTC	CASSPPWVHKKETQYF
TRBJ2-7	TRBV20-1	many	TRBD2	TGCAGTGCGGCAGGGACTAGCGGGGGTTACGAGCAGTACTTC	CSAAGTSGGYEQYF